A selection of T cell receptor beta chains follows, all from one sample in a study of low-dose radiotherapy and immunotherapy resistance in tumors. TCRdb called the reads again in MiXCR, with one record for every CDR3 protein. Altogether tens of thousands of distinct CDR3 sequences are present, less than 25% being singletons, with the ten largest covering about 9.2%. The input for sequencing was PBMCs, taken after low-dose radiotherapy plus immunotherapy. These receptor sequences come from a female donor with ovarian cancer. The CDR3 runs from the conserved cysteine through the conserved F or W. Each record gives: D gene, clone size, V gene, J gene, CDR3 DNA, CDR3 protein. D genes are given only for firm matches. Clone size is not always given. Where it is, it says once, few, many or a class for expanded clones.

.	many	TRBV7-8	TRBJ1-2	TGTGCCAGCAGCTTAGGGACAGTCTATGGCTACACCTTC	CASSLGTVYGYTF
.	many	TRBV10-1	TRBJ2-2	TGCGCCAGCAGTGAAATTCGGGGCCAGAACACCGGGGAGCTGTTTTTT	CASSEIRGQNTGELFF
.	many	TRBV2	TRBJ2-6	TGTGCCAGCAGTGACGGGGGTTCTGGGGCCAACGTCCTGACTTTC	CASSDGGSGANVLTF
.	many	TRBV12-3/TRBV12-4	TRBJ1-2	TGTGCCAGCAGTTACGACACTGGCTATGGCTACACCTTC	CASSYDTGYGYTF
.	many	TRBV13	TRBJ2-4	TGTGCCACGACCGGGGAGGTCAAAAACATTCAGTACTTC	CATTGEVKNIQYF
TRBD1	many	TRBV4-2	TRBJ1-4	TGTGCCAGCAGCCAAGTAGGGACAGGGTCTGAAAAACTGTTTTTT	CASSQVGTGSEKLFF
.	many	TRBV5-1	TRBJ2-3	TGCGCCAGCAGCTTGGCATTCGGCACAGATACGCAGTATTTT	CASSLAFGTDTQYF
TRBD1	many	TRBV20-1	TRBJ2-1	TGCAGTGCTAGCGTAGTTTGGGGGACAGGACTGGACAATGAGCAGTTCTTC	CSASVVWGTGLDNEQFF
.	few	TRBV3-1	TRBJ1-5	TGTGCCAGCAGCCTTACGGGAGGAACGGAGCCCCAGCATTTT	CASSLTGGTEPQHF
.	many	TRBV2	TRBJ2-3	TGTGCCAGCAACCTAGGGTTGAGCACAGATACGCAGTATTTT	CASNLGLSTDTQYF
.	many	TRBV10-3	TRBJ1-5	TGTGCCATAACGACCCAAGAAGGCCAGCCCCAGCATTTT	CAITTQEGQPQHF
TRBD2	many	TRBV7-2	TRBJ2-1	TGTGCCAGCAGCTTACTAGCGGGGGGTGAGCAGTTCTTC	CASSLLAGGEQFF
.	many	TRBV11-2	TRBJ2-1	TGTGCCAGCAGCTTAGGGGCCGGGACCAACAATGAGCAGTTCTTC	CASSLGAGTNNEQFF
.	.	TRBV2	TRBJ2-5	TGTGCCAGCATAACGGGGGCCCGGGAGACCCAGTACTTC	CASITGARETQYF
TRBD1	many	TRBV28	TRBJ2-1	TGTGCCAGCAGTCCGGGACAGGGTAACGTGAATGAGCAGTTCTTC	CASSPGQGNVNEQFF
.	many	TRBV21-1	TRBJ1-3	TGTGCCAGCAGCCTAGACATCTCTGGAAACACCATATATTTT	CASSLDISGNTIYF
.	medium-sized	TRBV28	TRBJ2-7	TGTGCCAGCAGGGGGACCGAAGCCTACGAGCAGTACTTC	CASRGTEAYEQYF
.	many	TRBV18	TRBJ2-7	TGTGCCAGCTCACCTCTAGGGAGTTCCTACGAGCAGTACTTC	CASSPLGSSYEQYF
TRBD2	.	TRBV28	TRBJ2-7	TGTGCCAGCAGCCTAGCGGGACCCGCCTACGAGCAGTACTTC	CASSLAGPAYEQYF
TRBD1	.	TRBV28	TRBJ2-2	TGTGCCAGCAGATCCGGGACAGGGAACGGGGAGCTGTTTTTT	CASRSGTGNGELFF
TRBD2	many	TRBV18	TRBJ2-1	TGTGCCAGCTCACCGTTAGCGGGGGGTATCAATGAGCAGTTCTTC	CASSPLAGGINEQFF
TRBD2	many	TRBV29-1	TRBJ2-3	TGCAGCGGAGCGGGAGGACCGGGGCACACAGATACGCAGTATTTT	CSGAGGPGHTDTQYF
.	many	TRBV6-6	TRBJ2-1	TGTGCCAGCAGTTATAACATGTTGTTTGAGCAGTTCTTC	CASSYNMLFEQFF
.	few	TRBV12-3/TRBV12-4	TRBJ2-7	TGTGCCAGCACAAATTTCGGGGTGTTGTACTTC	CASTNFGVLYF
TRBD2	many	TRBV10-3	TRBJ2-1	TGTGCCATCAGTGGCAGTCTAAGCGGGGGTAGGAATGAGCAGTTCTTC	CAISGSLSGGRNEQFF
TRBD1	many	TRBV28	TRBJ2-2	TGTGCCAGCAGACAGGGGTTCGCGAACACCGGGGAGCTGTTTTTT	CASRQGFANTGELFF
.	many	TRBV29-1	TRBJ2-3	TGCAGCGTTGAAGCCTACGGGGGGCCCCGGGGTGATACGCAGTATTTT	CSVEAYGGPRGDTQYF
.	.	TRBV2	TRBJ2-7	TGTGCCAGCAAGCGAGTTGGGACCGAGCAGTACTTC	CASKRVGTEQYF
TRBD1	.	TRBV5-1	TRBJ1-2	TGCGCCAGCAGCAAAGGGACAGATTCTAACTATGGCTACACCTTC	CASSKGTDSNYGYTF
TRBD2	many	TRBV6-2/TRBV6-3	TRBJ2-3	TGTGCCAGCCGACCTCTCGGAGCGGGGGACACAGATACGCAGTATTTT	CASRPLGAGDTDTQYF
TRBD1	many	TRBV29-1	TRBJ1-1	TGCAGCGGGGGACACAGGGGGTACACTGAAGCTTTCTTT	CSGGHRGYTEAFF
TRBD2	many	TRBV18	TRBJ2-4	TGTGCCAGCTCACCGGACGGGGGGGACATTCAGTACTTC	CASSPDGGDIQYF
TRBD2	.	TRBV4-1	TRBJ2-5	TGCGCCAGCAGCCAACTGCCCCCGGCGGGAGGGGAGGAGACCCAGTACTTC	CASSQLPPAGGEETQYF
.	many	TRBV4-3	TRBJ2-3	TGCGCCAGCAGCCAAGTACTGGCTGGGGCCGGGACAGATACGCAGTATTTT	CASSQVLAGAGTDTQYF
TRBD1	many	TRBV7-4	TRBJ1-5	TGTGCCAGCAGCTTAGAGGGACAGGCAGGTGCGGGCGATCAGCCCCAGCATTTT	CASSLEGQAGAGDQPQHF
TRBD1	.	TRBV5-1	TRBJ1-2	TGCGCCAGCAGCTCTCTCTCGACAGGGGACCGCTACACCTTC	CASSSLSTGDRYTF
.	few	TRBV4-2	TRBJ2-7	TGTGCCAGCAGCCCTGGGACTGACCTAGGGGAGCAGTACTTC	CASSPGTDLGEQYF
.	many	TRBV20-1	TRBJ1-1	TGCAGTGCGAAGGGGGGAAACACTGAAGCTTTCTTT	CSAKGGNTEAFF
TRBD1	many	TRBV20-1	TRBJ1-2	TGCAGTGCTAGATCCGGGACAGCACATGGCTACACCTTC	CSARSGTAHGYTF
.	many	TRBV10-3	TRBJ2-2	TGTGCCATCAGTGGCAGGGGGGACACCGGGGAGCTGTTTTTT	CAISGRGDTGELFF
TRBD1	many	TRBV24-1	TRBJ2-7	TGTGCCACCAGTGCCCGCCGGGACAGTCTCGAGCAGTACTTC	CATSARRDSLEQYF
.	few	TRBV24-1	TRBJ2-3	TGTGCCACCGAGGGACCGACCCGTAATACGCAGTATTTT	CATEGPTRNTQYF
TRBD1	many	TRBV7-9	TRBJ1-1	TGTGCCAGCAGGCGGACAGGGAACACTGAAGCTTTCTTT	CASRRTGNTEAFF
TRBD1	many	TRBV5-8	TRBJ1-2	TGTGCCAGCAGCTTGGAGGTGGGACAGTACTATGGCTACACCTTC	CASSLEVGQYYGYTF
.	many	TRBV6-1	TRBJ2-3	TGTGCCAGCAGTGAAGATTTGGCGGGGAGCACAGATACGCAGTATTTT	CASSEDLAGSTDTQYF
.	many	TRBV7-2	TRBJ2-3	TGTGCCAGCAGCTTATGGGGGCGGGTGGGCACAGATACGCAGTATTTT	CASSLWGRVGTDTQYF
.	many	TRBV28	TRBJ1-1	TGTGCCAGCAGTTTATTGTCAGCGCCTATGAACACTGAAGCTTTCTTT	CASSLLSAPMNTEAFF
.	many	TRBV10-3	TRBJ2-1	TGTGCCGGTGGGTCGAGCTCCTACAATGAGCAGTTCTTC	CAGGSSSYNEQFF
TRBD2	.	TRBV13	TRBJ2-3	TGTGCCAGCAGTAGCGGGGGTGCCACAGATACGCAGTATTTT	CASSSGGATDTQYF
TRBD1	many	TRBV29-1	TRBJ1-2	TGCAGCGGGACAGGGGTAGACTATGGCTACACCTTC	CSGTGVDYGYTF
TRBD2	many	TRBV2	TRBJ2-1	TGTGCCAGCAAAAAGCGGGGGGGCGTCGATGAGCAGTTCTTC	CASKKRGGVDEQFF
.	.	TRBV19	TRBJ1-6	TGTGCCAGTGCTGGATCTACAGGAGCTTCACCCCTCCACTTT	CASAGSTGASPLHF
.	.	TRBV3-1	TRBJ1-5	TGTGCCAGCAGCCAAGCAGGGGCCGGTCAGCCCCAGCATTTT	CASSQAGAGQPQHF
.	many	TRBV3-1	TRBJ2-5	TGTGCCAGCAGGCCCCAGGGCGCGGCCCGGCGGGCCCAGTACTTC	CASRPQGAARRAQYF